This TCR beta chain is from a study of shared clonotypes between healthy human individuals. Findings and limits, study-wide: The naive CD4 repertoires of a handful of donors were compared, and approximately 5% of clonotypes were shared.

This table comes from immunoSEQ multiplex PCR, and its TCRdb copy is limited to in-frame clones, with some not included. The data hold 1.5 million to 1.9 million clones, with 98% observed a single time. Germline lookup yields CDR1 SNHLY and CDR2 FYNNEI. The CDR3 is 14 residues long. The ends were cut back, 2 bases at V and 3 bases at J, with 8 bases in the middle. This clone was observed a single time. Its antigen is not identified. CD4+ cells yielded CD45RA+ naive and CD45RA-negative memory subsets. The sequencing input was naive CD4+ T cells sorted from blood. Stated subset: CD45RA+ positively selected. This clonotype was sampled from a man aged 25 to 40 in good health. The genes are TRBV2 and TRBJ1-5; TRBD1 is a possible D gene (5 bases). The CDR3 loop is CASSERDPNQPQHF. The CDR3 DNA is TGTGCCAGCAGTGAACGGGACCCCAATCAGCCCCAGCATTTT.